This TCR beta chain was sequenced during a study of T cells in Graves' hyperthyroidism and ophthalmopathy. V was trimmed by 3 bases and J by 4 bases, leaving 15 bases between them. Germline-derived CDR1 and CDR2 are ENHRY and SYGVKD. The CDR3 has 15 amino acids. This clonotype was counted only a few times. There were TCR beta CDR3 regions amplified from RNA transcripts. TCR CDR3 regions were first amplified by RT-PCR with HTBI primers. TCRdb fed the multiplex PCR reads into MiXCR, producing one record per CDR3 protein. This table holds around 300,000 distinct CDR3 sequences, roughly an eighth found once.

The clonotype was recovered from a woman aged 40 to 55 with Graves' hyperthyroidism. J is TRBJ2-5 and V is TRBV10-3; perhaps D is TRBD1 or TRBD2 (5 bases each). Sequencing used blood. The CDR3 reads CAISDRGGVRETQYF. The CDR3 DNA sequence: TGTGCCATCAGTGATCGGGGCGGCGTTCGAGAGACCCAGTACTTC.